One and the same sample provided the 21 T cell receptor beta chains below, sequenced in a study of blood T cell repertoires in COVID-19. TCRdb's copy holds only in-frame clones and misses some; the assay was immunoSEQ multiplex PCR. Seen here are 10,000 or so clones, over 65% observed once, and the top ten hold approximately 12%. Sequencing was done on a sample of peripheral blood. Receptors were obtained from a human donor in a cohort sampled during active COVID-19.

This chain connects TRBV7-9 to TRBJ2-3; 7 bases line up with TRBD1. The CDR3 loop spans 13 amino acids. J was trimmed by 1 base and V by 7 bases; bases with no gene match: 2. Germline assignment: CDR1 SEHNR and CDR2 FQNEAQ (reference sequence). CDR3 DNA: TGTGCCAGCACAGGGGGAGGCACAGATACGCAGTATTTT. Translated, it gives CASTGGGTDTQYF.

The chain employs TRBV5-1 and TRBJ2-1; D uncertain. This CDR3 is built from 13 residues. V lost 1 base to trimming and J lost 6 bases, with 8 bases between them. Looked up from germline, CDR1 is SGHRS and CDR2 is YFSETQ. The CDR3 sequence: CASSLSFGNEQFF. The CDR3, as DNA: TGCGCCAGCAGCTTGAGTTTCGGCAATGAGCAGTTCTTC. Full variable domain (rest looked up from reference TRBV5-1 and TRBJ2-1): KAGVTQTPRYLIKTRGQQVTLSCSPISGHRSVSWYQQTPGQGLQFLFEYFSETQRNKGNFPGRFSGRQFSNSRSEMNVSTLELGDSALYLCASSLSFGNEQFFGPGTRLTVL.

The rearrangement links TRBV29-1 to TRBJ1-4, with 8 bases identical to TRBD1. CDR3 length equals 14 residues. Unmatched junction bases numbered 8, after V lost 6 bases and J lost 5 bases. Germline lookup yields CDR1 SQVTM and CDR2 ANQGSEA. CDR3 nucleotides: TGCAGCGTCAGAGGACAGGGTTGGAATGAAAAACTGTTTTTT. Translating it yields CSVRGQGWNEKLFF.

The chain employs TRBV9 and TRBJ2-3, with 11 bases fitting TRBD2. The junction had 9 bases not matched to a gene; V was cut back by 4 bases and J by 2 bases. This CDR3 spans 17 amino acids. Germline V gene sequence: CDR1 SGDLS, CDR2 YYNGEE. The CDR3 coding sequence is TGTGCCAGCAGCATCCAGACTAGCGGGGCAAACACAGATACGCAGTATTTT. Residues: CASSIQTSGANTDTQYF.

This clone was seen more than once but under ten times. CDR3 DNA: TGTGCCAGCAGTTCCTGGACCGGGGTGAACATTCAGTACTTC. It is translated as CASSSWTGVNIQYF. This rearrangement joins TRBV28 to TRBJ2-4; D might be TRBD2 (5 bases). The CDR3 extends over 14 amino acids. Looked up from germline, CDR1 is MDHEN and CDR2 is SYDVKM. Trimming stripped 4 bases from V and 7 bases from J, with 14 bases between.

The chain couples TRBV9 to TRBJ2-7, with D perhaps TRBD2 (5 bases). CDR1 is SGDLS and CDR2 is YYNGEE in the germline V gene. V dropped 3 bases and J dropped 7 bases, with 23 bases sitting between them. The CDR3 consists of 16 residues. In nucleotides, the CDR3 is TGTGCCAGCAGCGAAACTCATACGGCGGGTGGCTGGGAGCAGTACTTC. Protein: CASSETHTAGGWEQYF.

In its sample, this clone was seen once. J is TRBJ2-2 and V is TRBV25-1; 8 bases fit TRBD2. With 4 bases clipped from V and 5 bases from J, the junction kept 15 bases outside the gene matches. The CDR3 spans 18 residues. The germline CDR1 and CDR2 sequences are MGHDK and SYGVNS. CDR3: CASSVFGSGALGTGELFF. CDR3 DNA: TGTGCCAGCAGTGTGTTTGGTAGCGGGGCTTTGGGTACCGGGGAGCTGTTTTTT.

The chain recombines TRBV2 with TRBJ2-2; 12 bases are a match to TRBD2. Per germline, CDR1 SNHLY and CDR2 FYNNEI. This CDR3 comprises 15 residues. Trimming at V came to 6 bases and at J to 5 bases, leaving 4 bases not matched to a gene. CDR3 nucleotide sequence: TGTGCCAGCAGGATTACTAGCGGGAGGACCGGGGAGCTGTTTTTT. It yields the protein CASRITSGRTGELFF.

This clone has only one observation. The J gene is TRBJ2-3, the V gene TRBV5-1; 10 positions match TRBD2. Germline-derived CDR1 and CDR2 are SGHRS and YFSETQ. V dropped 4 bases and J dropped 0; count of bases not matched to a gene: 11. CDR3 length: 18 amino acids. In DNA, the CDR3 is TGCGCCAGCAGCCCCCTCGGGACTAGCGTATCTAGCACAGATACGCAGTATTTT. Translated: CASSPLGTSVSSTDTQYF.

The rearrangement links TRBV2 to TRBJ1-6; no clear D gene. CDR3 length equals 14 residues. The V end lost 2 bases, the J end lost 7 bases, and 9 bases lay between the germline ends. Germline loops: CDR1 SNHLY, CDR2 FYNNEI. CDR3 coding DNA: TGTGCCAGCAGTGAAATTGTATTAAATTCACCCCTCCACTTT. Protein product: CASSEIVLNSPLHF.

This CDR3 is CASSPGQGYNEQFF. DNA of the CDR3: TGTGCCAGCAGCCCCGGACAGGGATACAATGAGCAGTTCTTC. The rearrangement links TRBV9 to TRBJ2-1; 8 bases are shared with TRBD1. The length of the CDR3 is 14 residues. The ends lost 4 bases at V and 4 bases at J; junction bases unmatched: 4. Germline-derived CDR1 and CDR2 are SGDLS and YYNGEE.

The chain combines TRBV6-1 with TRBJ2-7; 7 bases line up with TRBD1. Trimming removed 1 base from V and 7 bases from J; junction bases left unmatched: 13. The CDR3 has 16 residues. CDR1 and CDR2 from the germline V gene are MNHNS and SASEGT. The CDR3 protein is CASSEEMGQWNKEQYF. Here the CDR3 DNA reads TGTGCCAGCAGTGAAGAGATGGGACAGTGGAATAAGGAGCAGTACTTC.

This chain joins TRBV28 and TRBJ2-7, with 16 bases aligning to TRBD2. In germline, CDR1 is MDHEN, CDR2 SYDVKM. This CDR3 has 17 amino acids. Trimming took 2 bases from V and 4 from J; bases not matched to a gene: 5. Written as DNA, the CDR3 is TGTGCCAGCAGTTTAGGGACTAGCGGGAGGGCCTTTTACGAGCAGTACTTC. Its protein product is CASSLGTSGRAFYEQYF.

The chain links TRBV10-3 to TRBJ2-2, with 8 bases aligning to TRBD1. Germline loops: CDR1 ENHRY, CDR2 SYGVKD. J lost 4 bases, V lost 0 bases, and 4 bases had no gene match. The CDR3 has 16 amino acids. CDR3 nucleotides: TGTGCCATCAGTGAGTCATCAGGGGGCAGCACCGGGGAGCTGTTTTTT. Its translation: CAISESSGGSTGELFF.

A few counts support this clone. The chain links TRBV5-4 to TRBJ2-7; 9 bases fit TRBD1. This CDR3 spans 14 amino acids. Germline assignment: CDR1 SGHNT and CDR2 YYREEE (reference sequence). V shed 2 bases and J 4 bases; nucleotides not matched to a gene: 4. The CDR3 bases are TGTGCCAGCAGCTTAGGACAGGGGATGTACGAGCAGTACTTC. Protein: CASSLGQGMYEQYF.

The chain combines TRBV5-1 with TRBJ2-7; TRBD1 aligns across 9 bases. This CDR3 contains 15 residues. Germline-derived CDR1 and CDR2 are SGHRS and YFSETQ. V lost 4 bases, J lost 4 bases, and 9 bases stayed unmatched. CDR3 in amino acids: CASSRGQGGVYEQYF. The CDR3, as DNA: TGCGCCAGCAGCCGGGGACAGGGTGGCGTATACGAGCAGTACTTC.

J is TRBJ1-2 and V is TRBV7-9; tentative D call: TRBD1 (6 bases). The CDR3 totals 15 residues. Trimming stripped 0 bases from V and 4 bases from J, with 12 bases between. Germline values: CDR1 SEHNR, CDR2 FQNEAQ (reference sequence). CDR3 nucleotides: TGTGCCAGCAGCTTAGCGCCGGACAGAAGCTATGGCTACACCTTC. Translation gives CASSLAPDRSYGYTF.

This clone showed up just a few times. The chain joins TRBV11-2 to TRBJ1-5; tentatively, D is TRBD1 (5 bases). Germline V gives CDR1 SGHAT, CDR2 FQNNGV. V dropped 1 base and J dropped 4 bases, with 14 bases sitting between them. The CDR3 totals 16 residues. The CDR3 DNA reads as TGTGCCAGCAGCTTAGGCTACAGGCCTTTGAATCAGCCCCAGCATTTT. Amino acid sequence: CASSLGYRPLNQPQHF.

The chain recombines TRBV7-9 with TRBJ2-5, with D perhaps matching TRBD1 (6 bases). Per germline, CDR1 SEHNR and CDR2 FQNEAQ (reference sequence). This CDR3 is built from 13 residues. Trimming stripped 8 bases from V and 2 bases from J, with 12 bases between. In nucleotides, the CDR3 is TGTGCCAGCGACAGGAATGGGCAAGAGACCCAGTACTTC. This sequence encodes CASDRNGQETQYF.

The gene calls are TRBV24-1 and TRBJ2-3; 8 positions match TRBD1. The CDR3 is 15 amino acids. Germline V gene sequence: CDR1 KGHDR, CDR2 SFDVKD. Unmatched junction bases numbered 7, after V lost 4 bases and J lost 5 bases. The CDR3 DNA reads TGTGCCACCAGTGAGGCGACAGGGGCGGTAGATACGCAGTATTTT. This translates into CATSEATGAVDTQYF.

V and J are TRBV5-4 and TRBJ1-3, with unresolved D. Germline CDR1 reads SGHNT; CDR2 reads YYREEE (reference sequence). Trimming pared 1 base from V and 2 bases from J, leaving 7 bases between. The CDR3 covers 14 residues. CDR3 nucleotide sequence: TGTGCCAGCAGCTTGAGCGGAACTGGAAACACCATATATTTT. Encoded protein: CASSLSGTGNTIYF.